The 10 T cell receptor beta chains reported below all come from one sample, sequenced in a study of blood T cell repertoires in COVID-19. Profiled with immunoSEQ multiplex PCR; TCRdb holds only in-frame clones, not every one. The sample holds under 150,000 clones, nearly 85% seen once. What was sequenced was PBMCs or T cells enriched from blood (not recorded which). Receptors were obtained from a man in his fifties or sixties in a cohort exposed to, infected with or recovered from COVID-19 (not recorded which).

V gene TRBV30 combines with J gene TRBJ1-3; 7 bases line up with TRBD1. The CDR3 loop spans 14 amino acids. J was trimmed by 2 bases and V by 5 bases; bases with no gene match: 6. Germline V CDR1 and CDR2: GTSNPN, SVGIG (reference sequence). CDR3 in amino acids: CAWGGDRAGNTIYF. CDR3 nucleotide sequence: TGTGCCTGGGGGGGAGACAGGGCTGGAAACACCATATATTTT.

The gene calls are TRBV14 and TRBJ2-7; 7 bases map to TRBD1. V lost 0 bases, J lost 0 bases, and 2 bases stayed unmatched. Germline CDR1 and CDR2: SGHDN and FVKESK. This CDR3 spans 15 amino acids. CDR3 sequence (DNA): TGTGCCAGCAGCCAAGAACAGGGGATCTCCTACGAGCAGTACTTC. This encodes CASSQEQGISYEQYF.

The chain combines TRBV14 with TRBJ1-2, with 7 bases lining up with TRBD1. This CDR3 contains 13 residues. The trim removed 6 bases at V and 5 bases at J, leaving 6 bases unmatched. Germline loops: CDR1 SGHDN, CDR2 FVKESK. The CDR3 DNA reads as TGTGCCAGCAGTTTGGGACAGATGTATGGCTACACCTTC. Its protein is CASSLGQMYGYTF.

This sequence joins TRBV6-5 and TRBJ2-3; 9 bases align to TRBD1. Trimming removed 4 bases from V and 2 bases from J; junction bases left unmatched: 4. The CDR3 consists of 15 residues. Germline assignment: CDR1 MNHEY and CDR2 SVGAGI. CDR3 bases: TGTGCCAGCAGTTGGGGACAGGGTAACACAGATACGCAGTATTTT. As protein: CASSWGQGNTDTQYF.

This clone was observed a single time. The chain has TRBV19 and TRBJ1-2; 7 bases match TRBD1. The CDR3 spans 12 residues. Per germline, CDR1 LNHDA and CDR2 SQIVND (reference sequence). V was pared by 7 bases and J by 7 bases, with 6 bases of the junction left unmatched. The CDR3 DNA reads TGTGCCAGTAAGGACAGGCGGCTTGGCTACACCTTC. Encoded protein: CASKDRRLGYTF.

A note on this clone: The germline gene is not matched at one end of the junction; a read error may be the cause. Here the CDR3 reads CASSHLGGLAGGRIF. CDR3 DNA sequence: TGTGCCAGCAGCCACCTTGGGGGCCTAGCGGGGGGGCGTATCTTC. V usage is TRBV3-1 (or the pseudogene TRBV3-2) and J usage is TRBJ2-1, with TRBD2 matching 12 bases. This CDR3 spans 15 amino acids. Germline CDR1 LGHDT, CDR2 YNNKEL (reference sequence).

The rearrangement links TRBV7-9 to TRBJ1-1; D might be TRBD1 (5 bases). From germline, CDR1 is SEHNR and CDR2 FQNEAQ (reference sequence). Trimming stripped 1 base from V and 2 bases from J, with 8 bases between. The CDR3 is 14 amino acids. CDR3 sequence reads: CASSLGQGNTEAFF. The CDR3 nucleotides read TGTGCCAGCAGCTTAGGGCAGGGTAACACTGAAGCTTTCTTT.

As DNA, the CDR3 is TGTGCCAGCACCTATAAACTGGGCACAGATACGCAGTATTTT. Translation gives CASTYKLGTDTQYF. The rearrangement uses TRBV6-5 and TRBJ2-3, with D uncertain. Trimming shortened V by 7 bases and J by 1 base, and 12 bases separated the two germline ends. Germline-derived CDR1 and CDR2 are MNHEY and SVGAGI. The CDR3 totals 14 residues.

The J gene is TRBJ1-2, the V gene TRBV7-2; 9 bases fit TRBD1. The germline CDR1 and CDR2 sequences are SGHTA and FQGNSA. The CDR3 loop spans 15 amino acids. The junction had 8 bases not matched to a gene; V was cut back by 5 bases and J by 4 bases. In DNA form, the CDR3 reads TGTGCCAGCAGCAGACCGGGACAGGGTATCTATGGCTACACCTTC. This encodes CASSRPGQGIYGYTF.

The chain employs TRBV28 and TRBJ1-4, with D possibly matching TRBD1 (5 bases). Germline CDR1 MDHEN, CDR2 SYDVKM. The CDR3 has 14 amino acids. The V end was cut by 6 bases, the J end by 8 bases, with 16 bases between. Here the CDR3 DNA reads TGTGCCAGCAGCACCAGGGCAAAGGGGGAAAAACTGTTTTTT. Protein product: CASSTRAKGEKLFF.